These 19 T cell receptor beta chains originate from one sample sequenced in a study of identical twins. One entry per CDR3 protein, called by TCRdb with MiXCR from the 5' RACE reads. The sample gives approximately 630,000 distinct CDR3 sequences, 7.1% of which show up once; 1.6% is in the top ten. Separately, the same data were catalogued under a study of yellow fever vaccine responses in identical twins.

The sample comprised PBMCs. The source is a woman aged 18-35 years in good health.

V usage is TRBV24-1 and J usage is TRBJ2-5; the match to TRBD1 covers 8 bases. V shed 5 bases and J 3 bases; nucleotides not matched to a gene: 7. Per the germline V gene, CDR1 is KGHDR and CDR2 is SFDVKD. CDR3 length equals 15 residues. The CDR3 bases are TGTGCCACCAGTGCCTCCGACAGGGGAAAAGAGACCCAGTACTTC. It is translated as CATSASDRGKETQYF.

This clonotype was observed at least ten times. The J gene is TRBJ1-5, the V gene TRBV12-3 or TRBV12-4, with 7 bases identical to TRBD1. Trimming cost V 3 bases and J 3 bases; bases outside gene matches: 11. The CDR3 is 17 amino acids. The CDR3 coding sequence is TGTGCCAGCAGTTTTCAGGGGGTTGGGGGTACCAATCAGCCCCAGCATTTT. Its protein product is CASSFQGVGGTNQPQHF.

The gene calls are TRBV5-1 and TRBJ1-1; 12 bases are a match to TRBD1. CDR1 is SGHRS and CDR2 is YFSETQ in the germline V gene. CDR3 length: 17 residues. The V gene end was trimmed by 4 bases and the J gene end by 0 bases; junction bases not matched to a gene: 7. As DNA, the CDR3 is TGCGCCAGCAGCATCCACGGGACAGGGGGCCTGAACACTGAAGCTTTCTTT. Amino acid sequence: CASSIHGTGGLNTEAFF.

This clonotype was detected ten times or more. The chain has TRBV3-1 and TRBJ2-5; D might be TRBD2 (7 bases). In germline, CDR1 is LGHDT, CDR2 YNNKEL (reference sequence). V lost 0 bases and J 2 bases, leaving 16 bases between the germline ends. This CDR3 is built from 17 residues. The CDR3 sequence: CASSQDRRGTPQETQYF. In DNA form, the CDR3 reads TGTGCCAGCAGCCAAGATCGGCGGGGGACACCTCAAGAGACCCAGTACTTC.

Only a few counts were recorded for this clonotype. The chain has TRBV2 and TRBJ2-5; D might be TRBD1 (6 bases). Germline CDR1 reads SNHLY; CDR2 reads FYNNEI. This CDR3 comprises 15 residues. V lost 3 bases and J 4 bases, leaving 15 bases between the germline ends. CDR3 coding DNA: TGTGCCAGCAGTGAGGGGCCAGGGGTCGGAGAGACCCAGTACTTC. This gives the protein CASSEGPGVGETQYF. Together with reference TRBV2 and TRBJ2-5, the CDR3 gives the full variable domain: EPEVTQTPSHQVTQMGQEVILRCVPISNHLYFYWYRQILGQKVEFLVSFYNNEISEKSEIFDDQFSVERPDGSNFTLKIRSTKLEDSAMYFCASSEGPGVGETQYFGPGTRLLVL.

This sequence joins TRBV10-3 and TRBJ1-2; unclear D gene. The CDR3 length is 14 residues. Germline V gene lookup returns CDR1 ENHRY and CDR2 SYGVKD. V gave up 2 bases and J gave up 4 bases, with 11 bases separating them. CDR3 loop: CAISEQETSYGYTF. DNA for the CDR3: TGTGCCATCAGTGAGCAGGAGACTAGCTATGGCTACACCTTC.

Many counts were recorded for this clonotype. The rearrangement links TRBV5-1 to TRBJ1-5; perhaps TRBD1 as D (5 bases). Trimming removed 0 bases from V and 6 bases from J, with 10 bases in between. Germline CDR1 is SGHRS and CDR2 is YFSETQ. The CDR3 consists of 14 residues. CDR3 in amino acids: CASSLGGDGQPQHF. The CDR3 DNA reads TGCGCCAGCAGCTTGGGTGGGGACGGTCAGCCCCAGCATTTT.

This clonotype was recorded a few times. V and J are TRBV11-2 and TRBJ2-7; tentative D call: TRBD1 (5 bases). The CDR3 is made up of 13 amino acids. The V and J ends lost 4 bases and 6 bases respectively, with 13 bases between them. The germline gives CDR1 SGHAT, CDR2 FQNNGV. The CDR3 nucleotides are TGTGCCAGCAGCTCATATAGGGGTTTCGAGCAGTACTTC. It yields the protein CASSSYRGFEQYF.

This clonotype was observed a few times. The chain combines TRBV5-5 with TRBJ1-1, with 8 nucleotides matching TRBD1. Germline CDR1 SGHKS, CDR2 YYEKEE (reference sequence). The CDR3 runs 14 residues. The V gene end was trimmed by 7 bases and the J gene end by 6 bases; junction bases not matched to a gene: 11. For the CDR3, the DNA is TGTGCCAGCGGAATTTCGACAGGGGACGCTGAAGCTTTCTTT. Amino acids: CASGISTGDAEAFF. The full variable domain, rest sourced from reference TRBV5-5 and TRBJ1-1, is DAGVTQSPTHLIKTRGQQVTLRCSPISGHKSVSWYQQVLGQGPQFIFQYYEKEERGRGNFPDRFSARQFPNYSSELNVNALLLGDSALYLCASGISTGDAEAFFGQGTRLTVV.

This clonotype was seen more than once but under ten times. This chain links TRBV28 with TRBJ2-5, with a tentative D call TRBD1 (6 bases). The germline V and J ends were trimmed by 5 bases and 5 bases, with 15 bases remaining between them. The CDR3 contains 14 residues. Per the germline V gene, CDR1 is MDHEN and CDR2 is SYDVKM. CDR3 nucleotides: TGTGCCAGCAGTCTTAAACAGGGCCGGGAGACCCAGTACTTC. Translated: CASSLKQGRETQYF.

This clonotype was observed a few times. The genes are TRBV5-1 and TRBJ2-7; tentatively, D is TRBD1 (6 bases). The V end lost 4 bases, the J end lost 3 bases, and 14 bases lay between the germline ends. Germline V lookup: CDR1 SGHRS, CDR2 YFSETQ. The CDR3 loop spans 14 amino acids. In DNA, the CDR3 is TGCGCCAGCAGCCTTAAACCGGGACACTACGAGCAGTACGTC. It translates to CASSLKPGHYEQYV.

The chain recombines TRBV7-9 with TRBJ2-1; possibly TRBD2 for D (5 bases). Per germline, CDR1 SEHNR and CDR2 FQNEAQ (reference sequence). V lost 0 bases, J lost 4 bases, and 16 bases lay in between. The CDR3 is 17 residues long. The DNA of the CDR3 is TGTGCCAGCAGCTTAGCGCTGAGCGACGGACTTTACAATGAGCAGTTCTTC. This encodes CASSLALSDGLYNEQFF.

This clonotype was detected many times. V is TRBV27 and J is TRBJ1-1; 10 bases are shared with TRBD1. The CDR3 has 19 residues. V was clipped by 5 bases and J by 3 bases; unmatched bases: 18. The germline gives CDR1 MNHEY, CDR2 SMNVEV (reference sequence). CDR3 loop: CASSQSIRWDRGFHTEAFF. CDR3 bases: TGTGCCAGCAGTCAAAGTATTCGATGGGACAGGGGATTTCACACTGAAGCTTTCTTT.

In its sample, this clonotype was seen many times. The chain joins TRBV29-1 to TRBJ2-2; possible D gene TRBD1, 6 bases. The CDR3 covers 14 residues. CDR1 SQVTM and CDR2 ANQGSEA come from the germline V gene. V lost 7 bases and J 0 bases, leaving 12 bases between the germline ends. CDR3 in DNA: TGCAGCGCCCAGGGGCCCCCGAACACCGGGGAGCTGTTTTTT. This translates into CSAQGPPNTGELFF.

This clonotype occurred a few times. The CDR3 reads CASRPGLMNTEAFF. DNA of the CDR3: TGTGCCAGCAGGCCGGGACTCATGAACACTGAAGCTTTCTTT. The chain links TRBV5-5 to TRBJ1-1; a weak D match, TRBD1 (5 bases). V lost 5 bases to trimming and J lost 0 bases, with 11 bases between them. Germline CDR1 and CDR2: SGHKS and YYEKEE (reference sequence). The length of the CDR3 is 14 residues.

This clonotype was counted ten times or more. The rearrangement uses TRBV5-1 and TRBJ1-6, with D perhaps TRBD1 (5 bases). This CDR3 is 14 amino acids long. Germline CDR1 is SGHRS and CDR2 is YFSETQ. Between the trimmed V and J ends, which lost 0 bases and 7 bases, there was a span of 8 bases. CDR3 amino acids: CASSLAGQNSPLHF. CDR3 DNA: TGCGCCAGCAGCTTGGCAGGGCAGAATTCACCCCTCCACTTT.

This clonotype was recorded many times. CDR3 coding DNA: TGTGCCAGCTCTAAACTAGCAAGGAGCGCAGATACGCAGTATTTT. This codes for CASSKLARSADTQYF. The rearrangement links TRBV14 to TRBJ2-3; TRBD2 might be the D (6 bases). Germline V CDR1 and CDR2: SGHDN, FVKESK. Between the trimmed V and J ends, which lost 8 bases and 4 bases, there was a span of 19 bases. There are 15 residues in the CDR3.

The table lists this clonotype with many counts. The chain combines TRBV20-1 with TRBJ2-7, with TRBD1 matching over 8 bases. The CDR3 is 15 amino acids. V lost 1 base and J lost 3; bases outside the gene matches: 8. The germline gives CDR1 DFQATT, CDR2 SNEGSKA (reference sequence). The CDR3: CSARATGQGNYEQYF. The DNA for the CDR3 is TGCAGTGCTAGAGCCACAGGACAGGGAAACTACGAGCAGTACTTC.

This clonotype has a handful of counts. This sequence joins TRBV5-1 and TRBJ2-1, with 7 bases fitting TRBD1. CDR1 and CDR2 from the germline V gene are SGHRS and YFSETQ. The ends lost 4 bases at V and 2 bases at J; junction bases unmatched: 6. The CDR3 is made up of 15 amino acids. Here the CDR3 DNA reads TGCGCCAGCAGCCAAACAGGGGCGGCCTACAATGAGCAGTTCTTC. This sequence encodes CASSQTGAAYNEQFF.